The rows below give T cell receptor beta chains drawn from one sample of a study of neurological immune-mediated disorders. From the 5' RACE reads, TCRdb called clonotypes with MiXCR, one entry per CDR3 protein. The sample lists 60,000 to 90,000 distinct CDR3 sequences, roughly a tenth seen once, with approximately 9.7% in the top ten. The material sequenced was PBMCs. These receptors all come from a young man in good health. CDR3s include the opening cysteine and the closing phenylalanine or tryptophan. A D gene is named only where the DNA matches it firmly. Size tells how often a clone was seen (once, few, many) or the class of an expanded clone, and some rows leave it out.

- | TRBJ1-4 | many | TRBV29-1 | CSVSGSQNEKLFF | TGCAGCGTTTCTGGCAGCCAGAATGAAAAACTGTTTTTT
- | TRBJ2-3 | many | TRBV5-6 | CASSTSTRGVSDTQYF | TGTGCCAGCAGCACCTCGACTAGGGGTGTCTCAGATACGCAGTATTTT
- | TRBJ1-1 | many | TRBV28 | CASRTGYNTEAFF | TGTGCCAGCAGAACAGGGTACAACACTGAAGCTTTCTTT
- | TRBJ2-7 | many | TRBV10-3 | CAISETDTSYEQYF | TGTGCCATCAGTGAGACTGATACGTCCTACGAGCAGTACTTC
- | TRBJ2-1 | few | TRBV5-1 | CASSFGTLNEQFF | TGCGCCAGCAGCTTCGGGACACTGAATGAGCAGTTCTTC
TRBD2 | TRBJ2-2 | many | TRBV5-1 | CASSPGTSGNTGELFF | TGCGCCAGCAGCCCCGGGACTAGCGGAAACACCGGGGAGCTGTTTTTT
- | TRBJ2-1 | - | TRBV4-2 | CASSKASNGPPYNEQFF | TGTGCCAGCAGCAAAGCATCTAACGGGCCTCCCTACAATGAGCAGTTCTTC
- | TRBJ2-4 | many | TRBV9 | CASSLGGLAKNIQYF | TGTGCCAGCAGCCTTGGTGGACTAGCCAAAAACATTCAGTACTTC
- | TRBJ2-3 | - | TRBV7-6 | CASSLGTISTDTQYF | TGTGCCAGCAGCTTAGGAACCATAAGCACAGATACGCAGTATTTT
TRBD2 | TRBJ2-1 | many | TRBV2 | CASEGLVHEQFF | TGTGCCAGCGAGGGACTAGTACATGAGCAGTTCTTC
- | TRBJ2-5 | few | TRBV7-9 | CASSLRQETQYF | TGTGCCAGCAGCTTACGGCAGGAGACCCAGTACTTC
TRBD2 | TRBJ2-7 | many | TRBV7-2 | CASATLAPSYEQYF | TGTGCCAGCGCGACACTAGCGCCCTCTTACGAGCAGTACTTC
- | TRBJ2-1 | - | TRBV28 | CASTHDRALRRGNEQFF | TGTGCCAGCACCCACGATAGGGCCCTCCGACGGGGGAATGAGCAGTTCTTC
- | TRBJ1-5 | many | TRBV6-5 | CASRSRGLSNQPQHF | TGTGCCAGCAGATCCAGGGGACTTAGCAATCAGCCCCAGCATTTT
TRBD2 | TRBJ2-1 | many | TRBV5-1 | CASCIAGGYNEQFF | TGCGCCAGCTGTATAGCGGGAGGCTACAATGAGCAGTTCTTC
TRBD2 | TRBJ2-7 | many | TRBV7-2 | CASSSNLGLAGGWEQYF | TGTGCCAGCAGTTCGAACCTAGGACTAGCGGGAGGTTGGGAGCAGTACTTC
- | TRBJ2-1 | many | TRBV24-1 | CATSDTGTRATDEQFF | TGTGCCACCAGTGACACCGGGACCCGGGCTACTGATGAGCAGTTCTTC
- | TRBJ2-4 | many | TRBV9 | CASSVGISQVQYF | TGTGCCAGCAGCGTAGGTATCTCACAAGTTCAGTACTTC
- | TRBJ2-4 | many | TRBV15 | CATSREGATKNIQYF | TGTGCCACCAGCAGAGAGGGGGCGACCAAAAACATTCAGTACTTC